The present T cell receptor (beta chain) was sequenced within a study of early T cells in non-severe SARS-CoV-2 infection. The junction had 17 bases not matched to a gene; V was cut back by 0 bases and J by 6 bases. Germline loops: CDR1 MNHEY, CDR2 SVGEGT. The CDR3 runs to 19 residues. TCRdb called the 5' RACE reads again in MiXCR, with one record for every CDR3 protein. The sample contains over 30,000 distinct CDR3 sequences, roughly 7.1% of which appear only once. The chain carries TRBV6-2 or TRBV6-3 and TRBJ2-4, with TRBD2 matching 7 bases. Sequenced here: whole blood, sampled at baseline. The TCR comes from an adult who was a healthcare worker with PCR-confirmed SARS-CoV-2 infection or an uninfected control (not recorded which). CDR3 in DNA: TGTGCCAGCAGTTACTCGAAAACAGGATGGGGAGGGGTGACAAACATTCAGTACTTC. As protein: CASSYSKTGWGGVTNIQYF.